This record concerns one T cell receptor (beta chain) sequence. A single count supports this clonotype. Its specific antigen is unknown. No quality values exist for individual bases; no much larger clone is one base distant. Including cysteine and phenylalanine, the CDR3 has 14 amino acids. Of all the DNA, just the CDR3 is kept, 42 bases in frame from base 1. V is cut by 1 base and J by 5 bases, and the space between the germline ends is 10 bases. Based on the germline V gene, the CDR1 and CDR2 sequences are LGHNA and YSLEER. The library was built by means of 5' RACE. Instrument used: Illumina HiSeq 2500. The second PCR ran for about 6 to 11 cycles and used a J-beta primer mix along with a sample-barcoded 5' primer. A unique molecular identifier was introduced onto each TCR beta cDNA molecule by a template-switch 5' adaptor carrying 12 random nucleotides. At least 2.5 million CDR3-containing paired-end reads were obtained from each sample. The Mint cDNA synthesis kit, primed by a TRBC-specific oligonucleotide, was used to synthesize first-strand cDNA from all RNA. Following uracil-DNA glycosylase treatment, a first 18-cycle PCR with universal primers M1SS and BC2_uni_R was performed on all cDNA. Processing in the source paper ran as follows. For normalization, 1 million high-quality reads, each with a distinct molecular identifier, were randomly selected from each sample. Reads with shared molecular identifiers were discarded instead of being binned into consensus sequences. MiTCR, run with a Q25 quality threshold and the strictest error-elimination algorithm, handled CDR3 identification, clonotype clustering and error correction. A nonparametric unseen species model with Euler transformation was used to estimate a lower bound on total TCR beta diversity. The raw public reads went through TCRdb reprocessing: fastp at Q25, MiXCR clone calling, in-frame beta chains kept. Rows with a matching CDR3 protein are joined into one entry that keeps the most common DNA and genes. The V and J calls shown here were made by TCRdb, not taken from the authors' results. The sample yields almost 800,000 distinct CDR3 sequences; about three fifths were counted once. The biggest ten clones account for approximately 21% of the sample.

The data belong to a study of blood T cells in healthy people across ages (dated by TCRdb to the mid-2010s). For the wider study: In model experiments, roughly one uniquely barcoded TCR beta cDNA molecule per two T cells was captured by template switching. Age-related changes in TCR beta repertoire diversity were measured in the study by deep sequencing normalized with unique cDNA molecular identifiers. Four age groups were formed from the donors: young (average around 15 years), middle-aged (around 37), aged (62) and long-lived (around 82). To avoid experimental bias, donors of different ages were spread randomly across the sequencing lanes. The study analyzed two additional independent replicas of 1 million unique cDNA reads from the same blood draw for two donors, one aged 18 to 29 and one aged 80 or older.

Donors were under 40 systemically healthy Caucasian individuals from Russia aged roughly 6 to 100 years. Roughly 9 milliliters of peripheral blood were drawn from each donor into EDTA-treated Vacutainer tubes. PBMCs were isolated by Ficoll-Paque density-gradient centrifugation, with at least 7 million obtained per sample. Trizol reagent was used to extract total RNA from the PBMCs, yielding at least 5 micrograms per sample. The percentages of naive CD45RAhigh/CD27high T cells were determined by flow cytometry on a PBMC aliquot from every donor. Study-wide findings and limitations: Observed TCR beta diversity per million T cells fell roughly linearly with age, and a significant reduction was already apparent by age around 39. Estimates of total diversity based on one million sequenced T cells were considered lower bounds and underestimates. Observed TCR beta diversity correlated strongly with the percentage of naive T cells measured by flow cytometry. Compared with the aged group, the long-lived group had more naive CD4+ T cells, fewer expanded clones and increased TCR diversity, suggesting age selection. Because donor CMV infection status was unknown, age-related changes in expanded clonotypes were potentially confounded. Because profiling used bulk unsorted PBMCs, naive and antigen-experienced compartments could not be compared conclusively.

The chain employs TRBV4-3 and TRBJ2-3; the D segment could be TRBD2, given 5 matching bases. This sequence was found in a man in his thirties or forties in good health. Sample: blood. The CDR3 amino acid sequence is: CASSQVGGGDTQYF. The nucleotides are TGCGCCAGCAGCCAAGTTGGAGGAGGAGATACGCAGTATTTT.